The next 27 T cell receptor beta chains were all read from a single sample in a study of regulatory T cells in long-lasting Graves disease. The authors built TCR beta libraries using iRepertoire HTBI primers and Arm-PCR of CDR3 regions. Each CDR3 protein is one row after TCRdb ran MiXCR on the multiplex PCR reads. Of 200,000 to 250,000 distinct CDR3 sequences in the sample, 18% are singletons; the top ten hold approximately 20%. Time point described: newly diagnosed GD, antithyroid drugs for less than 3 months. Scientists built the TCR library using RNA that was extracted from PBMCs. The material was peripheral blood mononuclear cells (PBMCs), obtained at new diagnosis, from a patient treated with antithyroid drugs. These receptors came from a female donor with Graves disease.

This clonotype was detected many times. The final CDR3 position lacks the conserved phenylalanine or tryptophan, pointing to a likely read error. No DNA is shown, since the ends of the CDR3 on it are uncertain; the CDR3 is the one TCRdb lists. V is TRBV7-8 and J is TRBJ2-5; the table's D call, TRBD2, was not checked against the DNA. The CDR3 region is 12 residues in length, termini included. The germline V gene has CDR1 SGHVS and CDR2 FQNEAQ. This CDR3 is CASSPLMGDSLL.

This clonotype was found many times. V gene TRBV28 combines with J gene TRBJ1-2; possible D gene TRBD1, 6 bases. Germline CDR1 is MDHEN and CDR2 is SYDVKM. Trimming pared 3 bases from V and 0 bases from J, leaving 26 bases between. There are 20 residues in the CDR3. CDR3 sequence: CASSLATGVFPSGSNYGYTF. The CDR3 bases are TGTGCCAGCAGTTTGGCGACAGGAGTCTTCCCTTCGGGTTCTAACTATGGCTACACCTTC.

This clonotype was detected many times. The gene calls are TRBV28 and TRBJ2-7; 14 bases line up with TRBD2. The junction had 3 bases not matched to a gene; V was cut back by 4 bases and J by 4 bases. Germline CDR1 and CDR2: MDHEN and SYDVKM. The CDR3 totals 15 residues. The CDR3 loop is CASSSRLAGGYEQYF. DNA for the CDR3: TGTGCCAGCAGTTCGAGACTAGCGGGAGGGTACGAGCAGTACTTC.

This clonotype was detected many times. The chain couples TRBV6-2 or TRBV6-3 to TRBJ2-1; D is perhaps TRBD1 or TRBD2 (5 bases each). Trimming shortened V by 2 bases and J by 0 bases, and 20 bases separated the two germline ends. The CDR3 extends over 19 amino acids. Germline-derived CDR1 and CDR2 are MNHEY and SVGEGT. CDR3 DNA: TGTGCCAGCAGTTACCGTCCAGGTGAGGGGCAAGGCTCCTACAATGAGCAGTTCTTC. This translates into CASSYRPGEGQGSYNEQFF.

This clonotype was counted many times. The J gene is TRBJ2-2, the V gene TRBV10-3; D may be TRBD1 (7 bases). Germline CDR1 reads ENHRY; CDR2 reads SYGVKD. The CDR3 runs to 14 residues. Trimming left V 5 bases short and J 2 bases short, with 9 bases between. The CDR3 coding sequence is TGTGCCATCAGTCAGGGGGGTAACACCGGGGAGCTGTTTTTT. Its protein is CAISQGGNTGELFF.

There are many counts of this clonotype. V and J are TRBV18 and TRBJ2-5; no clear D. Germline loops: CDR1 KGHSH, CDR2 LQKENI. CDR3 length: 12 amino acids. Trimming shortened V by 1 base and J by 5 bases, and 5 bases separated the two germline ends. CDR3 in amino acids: CASSPRLETQYF. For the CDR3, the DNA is TGTGCCAGCTCACCACGGTTGGAGACCCAGTACTTC. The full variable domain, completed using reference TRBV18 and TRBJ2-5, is NAGVMQNPRHLVRRRGQEARLRCSPMKGHSHVYWYRQLPEEGLKFMVYLQKENIIDESGMPKERFSAEFPKEGPSILRIQQVVRGDSAAYFCASSPRLETQYFGPGTRLLVL.

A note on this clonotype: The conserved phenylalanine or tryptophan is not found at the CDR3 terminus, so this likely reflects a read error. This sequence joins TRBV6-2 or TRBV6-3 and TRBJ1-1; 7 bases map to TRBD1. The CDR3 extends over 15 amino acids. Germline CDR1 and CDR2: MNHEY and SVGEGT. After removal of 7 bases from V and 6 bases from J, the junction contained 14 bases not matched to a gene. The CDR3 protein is CASILTNRGRAEAFL. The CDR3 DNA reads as TGTGCCAGCATTCTTACGAACAGGGGAAGGGCTGAAGCTTTCCTT.

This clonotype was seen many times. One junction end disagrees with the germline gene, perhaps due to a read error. CDR3 protein: CVSSPPDSGRFLHSEQFF. As DNA, the CDR3 is TGTGTCAGCAGCCCCCCGGATAGCGGGAGGTTCTTGCACAGTGAGCAGTTCTTC. The genes are TRBV11-2 and TRBJ2-1, with TRBD2 matching over 10 bases. CDR1 and CDR2 (germline): SGHAT, FQNNGV. The CDR3 extends over 18 amino acids.

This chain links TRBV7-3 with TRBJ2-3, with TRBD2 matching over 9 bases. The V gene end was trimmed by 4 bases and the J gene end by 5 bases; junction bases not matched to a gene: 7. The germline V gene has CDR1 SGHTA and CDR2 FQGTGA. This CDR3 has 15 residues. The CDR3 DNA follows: TGTGCCAGCAGCTCGGGTGCGGGAGGGGGAGATACGCAGTATTTT. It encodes CASSSGAGGGDTQYF.

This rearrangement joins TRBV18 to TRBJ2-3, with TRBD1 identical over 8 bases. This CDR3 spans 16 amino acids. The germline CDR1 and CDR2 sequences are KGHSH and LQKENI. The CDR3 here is CFSSPPDRVGADTQYF. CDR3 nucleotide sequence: TGTTTCAGCTCACCACCGGACAGGGTTGGGGCAGATACGCAGTATTTT.

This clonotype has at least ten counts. CDR3 amino acids: CSVDWLETQYF. The CDR3, as DNA: TGCAGCGTTGATTGGTTGGAGACCCAGTACTTC. The chain recombines TRBV29-1 with TRBJ2-5; D call uncertain. V was shortened by 3 bases and J by 5 bases, with 7 bases between the two germline ends. Germline V gives CDR1 SQVTM, CDR2 ANQGSEA. This CDR3 spans 11 amino acids.

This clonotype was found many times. The DNA of the CDR3 is TGTGCCAGCAGTAAACAGGGGGCTGATTATGGCTACACCTTC. It codes for CASSKQGADYGYTF. V is TRBV6-2 or TRBV6-3 and J is TRBJ1-2; TRBD1 aligns across 9 bases. With 5 bases clipped from V and 5 bases from J, the junction kept 6 bases outside the gene matches. The germline V gene has CDR1 MNHEY and CDR2 SVGEGT. This CDR3 has 14 amino acids.

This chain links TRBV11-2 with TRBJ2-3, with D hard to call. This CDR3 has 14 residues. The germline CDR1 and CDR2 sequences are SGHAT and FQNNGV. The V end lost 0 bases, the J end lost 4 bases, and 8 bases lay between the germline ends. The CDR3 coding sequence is TGTGCCAGCAGCTTAGACAGGACCCCAGATACGCAGTATTTT. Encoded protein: CASSLDRTPDTQYF.

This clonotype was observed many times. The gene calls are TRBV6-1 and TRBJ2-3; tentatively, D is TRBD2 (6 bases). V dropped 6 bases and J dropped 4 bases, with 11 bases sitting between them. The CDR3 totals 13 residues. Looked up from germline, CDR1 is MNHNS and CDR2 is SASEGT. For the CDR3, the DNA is TGTGCCAGCAGGACTAGTTGGGCAGATACGCAGTATTTT. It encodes CASRTSWADTQYF.

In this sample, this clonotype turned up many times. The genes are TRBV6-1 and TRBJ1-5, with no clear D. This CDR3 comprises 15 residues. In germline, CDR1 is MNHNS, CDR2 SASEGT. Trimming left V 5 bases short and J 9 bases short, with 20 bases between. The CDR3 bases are TGTGCCAGCAGTAGGGCCCGGGGTCTCCTGGGGCCCCAGCATTTT. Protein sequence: CASSRARGLLGPQHF.

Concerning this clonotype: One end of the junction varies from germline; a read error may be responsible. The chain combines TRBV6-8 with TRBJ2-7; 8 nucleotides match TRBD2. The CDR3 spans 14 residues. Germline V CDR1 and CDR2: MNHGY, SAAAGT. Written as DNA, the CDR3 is TGTGCCCGCAGTTATGCGGGGGGAAACTACGAGCAGTACTTC. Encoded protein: CARSYAGGNYEQYF.

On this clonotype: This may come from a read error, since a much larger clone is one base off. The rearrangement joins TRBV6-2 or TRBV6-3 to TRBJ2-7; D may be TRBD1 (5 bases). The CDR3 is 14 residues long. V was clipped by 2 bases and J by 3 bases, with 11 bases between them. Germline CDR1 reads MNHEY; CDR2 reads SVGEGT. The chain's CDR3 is CASSYRERGYEQYF. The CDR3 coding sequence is TGTGCCAGCAGTTACAGGGAAAGGGGCTACGAGCAGTACTTC.

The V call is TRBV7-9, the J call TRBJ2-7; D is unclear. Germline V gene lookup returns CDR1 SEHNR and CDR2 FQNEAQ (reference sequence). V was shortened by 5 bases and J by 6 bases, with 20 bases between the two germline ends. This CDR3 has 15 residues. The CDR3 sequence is CASSTGLGWFSEQYF. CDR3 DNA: TGTGCCAGCAGCACTGGGCTGGGCTGGTTTTCCGAGCAGTACTTC.

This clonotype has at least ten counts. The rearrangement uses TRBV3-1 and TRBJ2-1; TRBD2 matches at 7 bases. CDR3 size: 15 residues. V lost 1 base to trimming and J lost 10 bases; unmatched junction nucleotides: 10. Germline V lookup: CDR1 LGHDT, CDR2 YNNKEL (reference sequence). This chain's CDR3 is CASSQGRTSSGEQFF. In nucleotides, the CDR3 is TGTGCCAGCAGCCAAGGAAGGACTAGTAGTGGGGAGCAGTTCTTC.

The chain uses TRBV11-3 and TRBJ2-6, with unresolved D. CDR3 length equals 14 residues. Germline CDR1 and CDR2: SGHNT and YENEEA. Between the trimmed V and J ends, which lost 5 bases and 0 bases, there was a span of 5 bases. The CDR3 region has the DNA TGTGCCAGCAGCCTTCACTCTGGGGCCAACGTCCTGACTTTC. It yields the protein CASSLHSGANVLTF.

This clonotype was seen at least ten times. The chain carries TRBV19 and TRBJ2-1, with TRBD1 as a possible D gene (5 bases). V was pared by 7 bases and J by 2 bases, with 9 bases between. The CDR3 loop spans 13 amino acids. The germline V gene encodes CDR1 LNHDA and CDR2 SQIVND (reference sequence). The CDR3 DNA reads TGTGCCAGTACAGTGGGGCCCTACAATGAGCAGTTCTTC. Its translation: CASTVGPYNEQFF.

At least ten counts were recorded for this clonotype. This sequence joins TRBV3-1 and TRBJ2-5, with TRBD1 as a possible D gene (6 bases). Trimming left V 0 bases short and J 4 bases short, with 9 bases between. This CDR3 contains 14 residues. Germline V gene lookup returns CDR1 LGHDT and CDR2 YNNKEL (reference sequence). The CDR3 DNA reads TGTGCCAGCAGCCAAGAGACAGGCCTAGAGACCCAGTACTTC. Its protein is CASSQETGLETQYF.

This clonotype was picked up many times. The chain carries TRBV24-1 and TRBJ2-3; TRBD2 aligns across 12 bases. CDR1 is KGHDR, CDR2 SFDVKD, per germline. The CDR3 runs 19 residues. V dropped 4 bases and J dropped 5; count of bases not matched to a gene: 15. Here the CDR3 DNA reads TGTGCCACCAGTGACCCCGCCAGGGCTAGCGGGAGGGCCGAAGATACGCAGTATTTT. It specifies CATSDPARASGRAEDTQYF.

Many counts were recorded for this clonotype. The CDR3 DNA follows: TGTGCCAGCAGATCTCGGGGGTTGAACACTGAAGCTTTCTTT. This codes for CASRSRGLNTEAFF. The chain joins TRBV6-2 or TRBV6-3 to TRBJ1-1; tentatively, D is TRBD1 (5 bases). Germline assignment: CDR1 MNHEY and CDR2 SVGEGT. The V gene lost 6 bases and the J gene lost 0 bases, with 11 bases spanning the gap. The CDR3 contains 14 residues.

The CDR3 nucleotides read TGTGCCAGTAGTATTGAAAGGGGGCCTGGGGCCAACGTCCTGACTTTC. Its protein product is CASSIERGPGANVLTF. The rearrangement links TRBV19 to TRBJ2-6; TRBD1 aligns across 7 bases. V lost 3 bases, J lost 2 bases, and 4 bases stayed unmatched. The germline gives CDR1 LNHDA, CDR2 SQIVND (reference sequence). This CDR3 spans 16 amino acids.

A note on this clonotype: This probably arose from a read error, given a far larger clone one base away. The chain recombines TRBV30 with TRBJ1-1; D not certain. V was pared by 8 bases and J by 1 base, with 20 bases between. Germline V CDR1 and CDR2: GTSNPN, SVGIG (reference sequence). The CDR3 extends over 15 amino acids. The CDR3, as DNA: TGTGCCAGCGGTGTCCTACGACCAGCGAACACTGAAGCTTTCTTT. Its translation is CASGVLRPANTEAFF.

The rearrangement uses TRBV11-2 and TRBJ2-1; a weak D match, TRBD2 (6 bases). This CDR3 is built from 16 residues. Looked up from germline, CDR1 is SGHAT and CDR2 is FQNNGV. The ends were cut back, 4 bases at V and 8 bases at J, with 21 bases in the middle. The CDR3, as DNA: TGTGCCAGCAGCTCCCCTCTCGGGGGAGTTGCAGATGAGCAGTTCTTC. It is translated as CASSSPLGGVADEQFF. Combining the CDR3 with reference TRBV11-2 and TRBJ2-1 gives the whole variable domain EAGVAQSPRYKIIEKRQSVAFWCNPISGHATLYWYQQILGQGPKLLIQFQNNGVVDDSQLPKDRFSAERLKGVDSTLKIQPAKLEDSAVYLCASSSPLGGVADEQFFGPGTRLTVL.